Given below is one T cell receptor beta chain in context. Methods used by the authors: Nucleated cell number was recorded as an estimate derived from reference gene primer amplification. Sequencing was performed with immunoSEQ multiplex PCR; in TCRdb, only in-frame clones are kept and a portion is missing. V and J calls and clone size are given by that table; D and trimming were obtained from the DNA. The sample consists of about 130,000 clones, 75% to 85% of them appearing once. This sample is drawn from a study of blood T cell repertoires in COVID-19. Across the whole study: Whether acute or convalescent, the COVID-19 samples came from the United States, Italy and Spain. In each case, the material was cDNA or gDNA derived from T cells, B-cell-depleted T cells, or PBMCs.

Deletions cut 0 bases from V and 8 bases from J, with 17 bases between. This CDR3 comprises 17 residues. Germline V CDR1 and CDR2: LGHDT, YNNKEL (reference sequence). Material for sequencing was peripheral blood. The rearrangement uses TRBV3-1 (or the pseudogene TRBV3-2) and TRBJ1-6; D gene ambiguous. This sequence was found in a man aged 35 to 55 with active or convalescent COVID-19. The CDR3, as DNA: TGTGCCAGCAGCCAAGACCGGGGATCGAGGGTGTATTCACCCCTCCACTTT. Its translation: CASSQDRGSRVYSPLHF.